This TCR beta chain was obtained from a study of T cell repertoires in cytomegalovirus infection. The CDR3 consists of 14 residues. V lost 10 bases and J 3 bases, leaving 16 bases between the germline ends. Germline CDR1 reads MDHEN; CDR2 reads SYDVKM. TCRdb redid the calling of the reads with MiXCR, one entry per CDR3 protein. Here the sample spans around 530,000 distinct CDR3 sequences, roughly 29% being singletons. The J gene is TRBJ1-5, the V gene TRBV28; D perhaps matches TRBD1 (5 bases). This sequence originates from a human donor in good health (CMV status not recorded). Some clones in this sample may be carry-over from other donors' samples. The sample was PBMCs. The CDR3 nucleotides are TGTGCCACCTTCCCCGACAGATACAATCAGCCCCAGCATTTT. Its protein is CATFPDRYNQPQHF.